A selection of T cell receptor beta chains follows, all from one sample in a study of STAT5B mutations in CD4+ large granular lymphocyte leukemia. Some clones are missing from TCRdb's copy, which holds only in-frame ones; the method was immunoSEQ multiplex PCR. This sample has more than 35,000 clones; 65% to 90% occur once, and the top ten carry around 1.2%. The source material was CD4+ T cells from blood buffy coats. These receptors all come from a human donor in good health. CDR3s include the opening cysteine and the closing phenylalanine or tryptophan. Each record gives: clone size, V gene, J gene, D gene, CDR3 protein, CDR3 DNA. D genes are given only for firm matches. Only some rows state a clone size, as once, few, many or a class for expanded clones.

clone_size: -; v_call: TRBV4-1; j_call: TRBJ1-2; d_call: -; cdr3_aa: CASSPRDIFTSANYGYTF; cdr3_nt: TGCGCCAGCAGCCCGCGGGACATTTTTACCTCAGCTAACTATGGCTACACCTTC
clone_size: -; v_call: TRBV7-9; j_call: TRBJ1-6; d_call: -; cdr3_aa: CASSSADSPLHF; cdr3_nt: TGTGCCAGCAGCTCTGCTGACTCACCCCTCCACTTT
clone_size: -; v_call: TRBV11-2; j_call: TRBJ1-1; d_call: -; cdr3_aa: CASSLGAYTEAFF; cdr3_nt: TGTGCCAGCAGCTTGGGGGCTTACACTGAAGCTTTCTTT
clone_size: -; v_call: TRBV5-1; j_call: TRBJ1-2; d_call: -; cdr3_aa: CASSLEAADGYTF; cdr3_nt: TGCGCCAGCAGCTTGGAGGCCGCTGACGGCTACACCTTC
clone_size: -; v_call: TRBV5-1; j_call: TRBJ2-7; d_call: TRBD1; cdr3_aa: CASSPTTGFSYEQYF; cdr3_nt: TGCGCCAGCAGCCCCACGACAGGGTTCTCCTACGAGCAGTACTTC
clone_size: -; v_call: TRBV18; j_call: TRBJ1-4; d_call: TRBD1; cdr3_aa: CASSFRQGEKLFF; cdr3_nt: TGTGCCAGCTCATTTCGACAGGGTGAAAAACTGTTTTTT
clone_size: -; v_call: TRBV5-1; j_call: TRBJ2-7; d_call: TRBD1; cdr3_aa: CASSHDRVNEQYF; cdr3_nt: TGCGCCAGCAGCCATGACAGGGTAAACGAGCAGTACTTC
clone_size: -; v_call: TRBV9; j_call: TRBJ2-7; d_call: TRBD2; cdr3_aa: CASSVASGGWQYF; cdr3_nt: TGTGCCAGCAGCGTAGCTAGCGGAGGATGGCAGTACTTC
clone_size: -; v_call: TRBV10-2; j_call: TRBJ2-6; d_call: -; cdr3_aa: CASIGGTGANVLTF; cdr3_nt: TGCGCCAGCATTGGAGGGACTGGGGCCAACGTCCTGACTTTC
clone_size: -; v_call: TRBV10-1; j_call: TRBJ2-1; d_call: -; cdr3_aa: CASSDDLRSYNEQFF; cdr3_nt: TGCGCCAGCAGCGACGATCTCCGCTCCTACAATGAGCAGTTCTTC
clone_size: -; v_call: TRBV27; j_call: TRBJ1-1; d_call: -; cdr3_aa: CASSFRGPTEAFF; cdr3_nt: TGTGCCAGCAGTTTTCGGGGTCCCACTGAAGCTTTCTTT
clone_size: -; v_call: TRBV7-3; j_call: TRBJ2-7; d_call: -; cdr3_aa: CASSESGRTYEQYF; cdr3_nt: TGTGCCAGCAGTGAATCAGGCAGGACCTACGAGCAGTACTTC
clone_size: -; v_call: TRBV10-3; j_call: TRBJ2-7; d_call: TRBD2; cdr3_aa: CAISESSSGRRSYEQYF; cdr3_nt: TGTGCCATCAGTGAGTCGAGTAGCGGGAGGAGGTCCTACGAGCAGTACTTC
clone_size: few; v_call: TRBV5-6; j_call: TRBJ1-1; d_call: -; cdr3_aa: CASSSIGGTEAFF; cdr3_nt: TGTGCCAGCAGCTCAATAGGCGGGACTGAAGCTTTCTTT
clone_size: few; v_call: TRBV29-1; j_call: TRBJ1-6; d_call: -; cdr3_aa: CSVGADYNSPLHF; cdr3_nt: TGCAGCGTTGGAGCGGACTATAATTCACCCCTCCACTTT
clone_size: -; v_call: TRBV5-1; j_call: TRBJ2-2; d_call: -; cdr3_aa: CASRVGYTGELFF; cdr3_nt: TGCGCCAGCAGAGTGGGTTACACCGGGGAGCTGTTTTTT
clone_size: -; v_call: TRBV9; j_call: TRBJ1-5; d_call: TRBD1; cdr3_aa: CASSAPLGQGAAGRNQPQHF; cdr3_nt: TGTGCCAGCAGCGCCCCCTTGGGACAGGGGGCCGCGGGTCGCAATCAGCCCCAGCATTTT
clone_size: few; v_call: TRBV7-3; j_call: TRBJ2-2; d_call: -; cdr3_aa: CASSLTSGTGELFF; cdr3_nt: TGTGCCAGCAGCTTAACTTCAGGTACCGGGGAGCTGTTTTTT
clone_size: -; v_call: TRBV2; j_call: TRBJ2-1; d_call: -; cdr3_aa: CASSDPGPSPNEQFF; cdr3_nt: TGTGCCAGCAGTGACCCGGGACCCTCACCTAATGAGCAGTTCTTC
clone_size: -; v_call: TRBV5-1; j_call: TRBJ1-4; d_call: -; cdr3_aa: CASSLGTDPPNEKLFF; cdr3_nt: TGCGCCAGCAGCTTGGGGACAGACCCCCCAAATGAAAAACTGTTTTTT
clone_size: -; v_call: TRBV5-1; j_call: TRBJ1-1; d_call: -; cdr3_aa: CASSLAGGMNTEAFF; cdr3_nt: TGCGCCAGCAGCTTGGCCGGAGGTATGAACACTGAAGCTTTCTTT
clone_size: -; v_call: TRBV5-4; j_call: TRBJ2-7; d_call: TRBD2; cdr3_aa: CASSFSGLATYEQYF; cdr3_nt: TGTGCCAGCAGCTTTTCGGGACTAGCCACCTACGAGCAGTACTTC
clone_size: -; v_call: TRBV19; j_call: TRBJ2-7; d_call: TRBD1; cdr3_aa: CASSGTGTGSSYEQYF; cdr3_nt: TGTGCCAGTAGCGGGACCGGGACAGGATCCTCCTACGAGCAGTACTTC
clone_size: -; v_call: TRBV18; j_call: TRBJ1-4; d_call: -; cdr3_aa: CASSPRDGGEKLFF; cdr3_nt: TGTGCCAGCTCACCCCGGGACGGAGGTGAAAAACTGTTTTTT
clone_size: -; v_call: TRBV27; j_call: TRBJ2-2; d_call: -; cdr3_aa: CASSPNYGGTGELFF; cdr3_nt: TGTGCCAGCAGTCCCAACTACGGGGGTACCGGGGAGCTGTTTTTT
clone_size: -; v_call: TRBV2; j_call: TRBJ2-1; d_call: TRBD2; cdr3_aa: CASSPRGLESYNEQFF; cdr3_nt: TGTGCCAGCAGTCCCCGGGGACTAGAGTCCTACAATGAGCAGTTCTTC